This T cell receptor beta chain was recorded in a study of blood T cell repertoires in COVID-19. Study-wide context: Whether acute or convalescent, the COVID-19 samples came from the United States, Italy and Spain.

Some clones are missing from TCRdb's copy, which holds only in-frame ones; the method was immunoSEQ multiplex PCR. The table shows roughly 200,000 clones, with about 88% occurring only once. Sequenced: peripheral blood. This clonotype was sampled from a woman aged 45-65 years with COVID-19, enrolled during active disease.

CDR3 in DNA: TGTGCCAGCAGTTTAGGGGCGGGGGATACGCAGTATTTT. This sequence encodes CASSLGAGDTQYF. The chain uses TRBV27 and TRBJ2-3; TRBD2 is a possible D gene (6 bases). The CDR3 runs to 13 residues. Germline loops: CDR1 MNHEY, CDR2 SMNVEV (reference sequence). The V end was cut by 2 bases, the J end by 6 bases, with 9 bases between.